This T cell receptor (beta chain) was identified during a study of blood T cells in healthy people across ages. The CDR3 loop spans 16 amino acids. Trimming took off 7 bases at V and 4 bases at J, with 23 bases between the two ends. CDR1 is MNHNS and CDR2 is SASEGT in the germline V gene. This clonotype has more than one count but fewer than ten. Primers used in a second PCR of roughly 6 to 12 cycles were a sample-barcoded 5' primer and a J-beta primer mix. Via MiXCR, TCRdb re-called the 5' RACE reads, giving one row per CDR3 protein. The table shows 1.5 million or so distinct CDR3 sequences, with around 39% occurring only once.

This TCR was sampled from a woman aged 18-29 years in good health. The sample was blood. The chain combines TRBV6-1 with TRBJ2-7; TRBD1 might be the D (7 bases). Here the CDR3 reads CASTLKGGQSGYEQYF. CDR3 nucleotides: TGTGCCAGCACTCTCAAGGGGGGACAGTCGGGGTACGAGCAGTACTTC.